The sequence of this T cell receptor beta chain was determined in a study of blood T cell repertoires in COVID-19 (TCRdb year 2020). The study in broad terms: Collaborator samples came from the United States, Italy and Spain and covered acute and convalescent phases of COVID-19. The dataset comprised deeply sampled blood TCRbeta repertoires from subjects exposed to, actively infected with, or recovered from COVID-19. The samples were drawn from the first 160 participants of the ongoing ImmuneRACE study and from 1,254 subjects provided by 6 global collaborators. A de-identified subject ID, COVID-19 status, age in years and sex were almost always included in the sample metadata. The material from the prospective study consisted of cDNA or gDNA derived from T cells, B-cell-depleted T cells, or PBMCs. Where available, HLA class I and class II types were taken from metadata supplied by the sample provider and were not determined by assay-based typing. The repertoires were released in a freely available public database intended as a resource for research on the immune response to SARS-CoV-2.

Participants in the prospective study were aged about 18 to 89 years, lived in about two dozen United States geographic areas, and enrolled through a virtual design. To assign participants to cohorts, the prospective study relied on clinical history that participants themselves reported in a screening survey and a study questionnaire. For ImmuneRACE Cohort 3, a participant was defined as recovered based on two consecutive negative NP/OP PCR tests, clearance by a healthcare professional, or resolution of symptoms. Mobile phlebotomists in the prospective study collected whole blood, serum and a nasopharyngeal or oropharyngeal swab from every participant. Additional blood draws and questionnaires over an approximately two-month period could optionally be provided by prospective study participants. Before DNA extraction, blood samples from the prospective study were shipped at room temperature or frozen.

Details on this clone: The antigen it binds to is not known. No clone much larger than this one lies a single base away; base qualities are absent.

Trimming takes 5 bases off V and 5 bases off J; junction bases not matched to a gene: 6. CDR1 and CDR2, looked up from the germline V gene, are KGHSH and LQKENI. CDR3 length: 14 amino acids, cysteine to phenylalanine. Only the CDR3 portion is preserved as DNA: 42 bases, with reading frame beginning at the first base. The immunoSEQ Assay, a bias-controlled multiplex PCR, was used to amplify TCRbeta CDR3 regions from genomic DNA. Per the authors' processing: Nucleated cell counts per sample were estimated from amplification of reference gene primers within the assay. Sequence reads were collapsed and filtered to measure the absolute abundance of every unique TCRbeta CDR3 rearrangement. For each sample, productive Simpson clonality was calculated as the square root of Simpson's diversity index across productive rearrangements. TCRdb holds this immuneACCESS table with in-frame rearrangements only. Some clones are missing; in checked studies, unresolved V genes explain under half, and the rest has no known cause. The V and J calls and clone size are taken from that table; D and trimming were inferred from the DNA. For this sample there are about 260,000 clones; about 84% appear just once. Clones ranked in the top ten supply roughly 1.9% of the sample.

The investigation overall reported the following: The quantity of clinical and demographic metadata differed by source and by participant and was supplied without curation.

This sequence originates from a woman in her forties or fifties who had recovered from COVID-19. This sequence uses TRBV18 and TRBJ1-1; 9 nucleotides in the junction match TRBD1. The sequenced sample was PBMCs or T cells enriched from blood (not recorded which). CDR3 protein: CASSRQGDGTEAFF. The bases are TGTGCCAGCTCAAGACAGGGGGATGGAACTGAAGCTTTCTTT.